This TCR beta chain was found in a study of CXCR3-negative and CXCR3-positive naive CD8 T cells. Germline loops: CDR1 LGHNT, CDR2 FRNRAP. There are 16 residues in the CDR3. Researchers prepared the TRB cDNA libraries using 5' RACE with UMI labels. From the 5' RACE reads, TCRdb lists one entry per CDR3 protein and no DNA. The sample has about 80,000 distinct CDR3 sequences. Study-wide points: TRB CDR3s were more hydrophobic in CXCR3-positive than in CXCR3-negative naive cells.

Concerning this clonotype itself: What it recognizes is unknown.

Sorting yielded triplicates of around 300,000 cells for each CD8+ T cell subset. Those CD8+ T cells considered naive were CD45RO-CCR7+CD27+CD95-. Sequencing was done on a sample of naive CXCR3- CD8+ T cells from blood. Subset meaning: CD45RO-CCR7+CD27+CD95- naive CD8+ T cells lacking CXCR3 (TNR3-). The TCR was taken from a human donor in good health. Some clones in this sample may be carry-over from other donors' samples. The chain links TRBV12-5 to TRBJ2-7; TCRdb picks TRBD1, but there is no DNA to check that call. CDR3: CASGRSTGTGPYEQYF. Filled out from reference TRBV12-5 and TRBJ2-7, the complete variable domain reads DARVTQTPRHKVTEMGQEVTMRCQPILGHNTVFWYRQTMMQGLELLAYFRNRAPLDDSGMPKDRFSAEMPDATLATLKIQPSEPRDSAVYFCASGRSTGTGPYEQYFGPGTRLTVT.